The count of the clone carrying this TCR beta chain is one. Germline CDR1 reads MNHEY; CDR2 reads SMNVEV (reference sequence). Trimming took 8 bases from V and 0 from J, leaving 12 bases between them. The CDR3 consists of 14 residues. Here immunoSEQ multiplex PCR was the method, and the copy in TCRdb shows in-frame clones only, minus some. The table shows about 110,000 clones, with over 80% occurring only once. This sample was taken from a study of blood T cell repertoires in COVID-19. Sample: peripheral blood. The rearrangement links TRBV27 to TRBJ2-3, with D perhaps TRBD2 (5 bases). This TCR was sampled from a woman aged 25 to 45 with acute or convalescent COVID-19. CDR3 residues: CASRPAVSTDTQYF. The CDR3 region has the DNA TGTGCCAGCCGTCCAGCGGTAAGCACAGATACGCAGTATTTT.